This is a list of T cell receptor beta chains from one sample in a study of shared clonotypes between healthy human individuals. Data came from immunoSEQ multiplex PCR; TCRdb stores just in-frame clones and leaves some out. The sample comprises 2 million to 2.5 million clones, approximately 96% of which are singletons, and more than 0.1% rests with the top ten. The material sequenced was naive CD4+ T cells sorted from blood. The receptor source for this set is a man aged 18-30 years in good health. The CDR3 runs from the conserved cysteine through the conserved F or W. A D gene is named only where the DNA matches it firmly. For some rows the clone size is stated as once, few or many, or as a class when expanded; others skip it.

V: TRBV6-5
size: NA
J: TRBJ1-2
D: NA
DNA: TGTGCCAGCAGGACGGGGTGGGGCTACACCTTC
CDR3: CASRTGWGYTF

V: TRBV4-1
size: NA
J: TRBJ2-2
D: TRBD1
DNA: TGCGCCAGCAGCCAACTGGACAGGGGGAGCACCGGGGAGCTGTTTTTT
CDR3: CASSQLDRGSTGELFF

V: TRBV6-5
size: once
J: TRBJ2-5
D: TRBD1
DNA: TGTGCCAGCGGTAGGGGGCGCTTGGAGACCCAGTACTTC
CDR3: CASGRGRLETQYF

V: TRBV10-2
size: NA
J: TRBJ2-2
D: TRBD2
DNA: TGCGCCAGCATCGAACCCAGGACTAGCGGCTTGAACACCGGGGAGCTGTTTTTT
CDR3: CASIEPRTSGLNTGELFF

V: TRBV19
size: NA
J: TRBJ2-2
D: NA
DNA: TGTGCCAGTAGTGCCCAAGGGGGATTAGCCGGGGAGCTGTTTTTT
CDR3: CASSAQGGLAGELFF

V: TRBV29-1
size: NA
J: TRBJ2-1
D: TRBD2
DNA: TGCAGCGGCCGACTAGCGGGGTACAATGAGCAGTTCTTC
CDR3: CSGRLAGYNEQFF

V: TRBV11-2
size: NA
J: TRBJ2-5
D: NA
DNA: TGTGCCAGCAGCTTATCGCCCTTGAGGAGTTGGGAGACCCAGTACTTC
CDR3: CASSLSPLRSWETQYF

V: TRBV2
size: NA
J: TRBJ1-1
D: TRBD1
DNA: TGTGCCAGCAGTGAAGAAGGGACAGGGGGAAGAGCTTTCTTT
CDR3: CASSEEGTGGRAFF

V: TRBV10-3
size: NA
J: TRBJ2-7
D: NA
DNA: TGTGCCATCAGTGAGTTGCAACCAGGCCCTGGCGAGCAGTACTTC
CDR3: CAISELQPGPGEQYF

V: TRBV2
size: few
J: TRBJ1-1
D: NA
DNA: TGTGCCAGCAGTGATGGCAGAGGAGCTTTCTTT
CDR3: CASSDGRGAFF

V: TRBV7-9
size: NA
J: TRBJ2-1
D: TRBD2
DNA: TGTGCCAGCAGCTCCAGCGGGACTTCCTACAATGAGCAGTTCTTC
CDR3: CASSSSGTSYNEQFF

V: TRBV18
size: NA
J: TRBJ2-7
D: NA
DNA: TGTGCCAGCTCACCACCAACAGGAGTGGGGGAGCAGTACTTC
CDR3: CASSPPTGVGEQYF

V: TRBV7-2
size: once
J: TRBJ2-3
D: NA
DNA: TGTGCCAGCAGCTTGTGGACAGATACGCAGTATTTT
CDR3: CASSLWTDTQYF

V: TRBV10-1
size: NA
J: TRBJ2-5
D: NA
DNA: TGCGCCAGCAGCAAGGACCTCCAAGAGACCCAGTACTTC
CDR3: CASSKDLQETQYF

V: TRBV7-9
size: NA
J: TRBJ2-3
D: NA
DNA: TGTGCCAGCAGCTTTGCGGGCGCGGGGGCAGGAGATACGCAGTATTTT
CDR3: CASSFAGAGAGDTQYF

V: TRBV19
size: NA
J: TRBJ2-1
D: NA
DNA: TGTGCCAGTAGTATGGGGGTAGCGCGGGATGAGCAGTTCTTC
CDR3: CASSMGVARDEQFF

V: TRBV10-1
size: NA
J: TRBJ2-7
D: TRBD1
DNA: TGCGCCAGCAGTGAGTCCCCCCGGGACAGGGACCACGAGCAGTACTTC
CDR3: CASSESPRDRDHEQYF

V: TRBV10-3
size: once
J: TRBJ2-7
D: TRBD2
DNA: TGTGCCATCAGTGACCCGGGGCTAGCGGGAGCGGGCGAGCAGTACTTC
CDR3: CAISDPGLAGAGEQYF

V: TRBV28
size: NA
J: TRBJ2-3
D: NA
DNA: TGTGCCAGCATCCCCGGGAACACAGATACGCAGTATTTT
CDR3: CASIPGNTDTQYF

V: TRBV25-1
size: once
J: TRBJ2-5
D: TRBD1
DNA: TGTGCCAGCAGTGAATCAGCGACAGGGTACACCCAGTACTTC
CDR3: CASSESATGYTQYF

V: TRBV5-8
size: NA
J: TRBJ2-1
D: TRBD2
DNA: TGTGCCAGCAGCCCGGGACTAGCAGGCAATGAGCAGTTCTTC
CDR3: CASSPGLAGNEQFF

V: TRBV6-5
size: once
J: TRBJ1-1
D: NA
DNA: TGTGCCAGCAGTTACTCTCCGGGGTGGGGAACTGAAGCTTTCTTT
CDR3: CASSYSPGWGTEAFF

V: TRBV11-1
size: NA
J: TRBJ1-2
D: NA
DNA: TGTGCCAGCAGCTTATGGGGGGGAAGTCAAGGCTACACCTTC
CDR3: CASSLWGGSQGYTF

V: TRBV9
size: NA
J: TRBJ2-5
D: NA
DNA: TGTGCCAGCAGCCCCGATGGGGGGTTGGTGGAGACCCAGTACTTC
CDR3: CASSPDGGLVETQYF

V: TRBV30
size: NA
J: TRBJ2-1
D: NA
DNA: TGTGCCTGCTCTAGGGGCAATGAGCAGTTCTTC
CDR3: CACSRGNEQFF

V: TRBV10-3
size: NA
J: TRBJ2-5
D: NA
DNA: TGTGCCATCAGTGAGTGGGGCGGAAAAGAGACCCAGTACTTC
CDR3: CAISEWGGKETQYF

V: TRBV28
size: NA
J: TRBJ1-4
D: TRBD1
DNA: TGTGCCAGCAGTTTAGCTACGACAGGGGCGGGTGAAAAACTGTTTTTT
CDR3: CASSLATTGAGEKLFF

V: TRBV2
size: NA
J: TRBJ1-1
D: NA
DNA: TGTGCCAGCAGTGAATGGGCAATCCCCGGAGCTTTCTTT
CDR3: CASSEWAIPGAFF

V: TRBV4-1
size: NA
J: TRBJ2-7
D: NA
DNA: TGCGCCAGCAGCCTGGGGACCGCACGGCCTTACGAGCAGTACTTC
CDR3: CASSLGTARPYEQYF

V: TRBV14
size: once
J: TRBJ2-5
D: TRBD1
DNA: TGTGCCAGCAGCCATCCATGGGACAGGGAGGGTAGCCTGATATTTCAAGAGACCCAGTACTTC
CDR3: CASSHPWDREGSLIFQETQYF

V: TRBV19
size: NA
J: TRBJ2-1
D: TRBD2
DNA: TGTGCCAGTAGTAGCGGGAGGGCCCACAATGAGCAGTTCTTC
CDR3: CASSSGRAHNEQFF

V: TRBV16
size: NA
J: TRBJ2-7
D: NA
DNA: TGTGCCAGCAGCCAATCGCACGGGAGCTCCTACGAGCAGTACTTC
CDR3: CASSQSHGSSYEQYF

V: TRBV5-1
size: NA
J: TRBJ2-3
D: TRBD1
DNA: TGCGCCAGCAGCTTGGGACAGGGGGCTTCAGATACGCAGTATTTT
CDR3: CASSLGQGASDTQYF

V: TRBV29-1
size: few
J: TRBJ2-5
D: NA
DNA: TGCAGCGTTGAGGGTTTCGGGACCCAGTACTTC
CDR3: CSVEGFGTQYF

V: TRBV6-5
size: NA
J: TRBJ2-7
D: TRBD2
DNA: TGTGCCAGCAGTTACTCCGTCGGGAGGGCCACCTACGAGCAGTACTTC
CDR3: CASSYSVGRATYEQYF

V: TRBV28
size: NA
J: TRBJ1-2
D: TRBD1
DNA: TGTGCCAGCAGCAACACAGGGGGCACGCGCTATGGCTACACCTTC
CDR3: CASSNTGGTRYGYTF

V: TRBV30
size: NA
J: TRBJ1-1
D: NA
DNA: TGTGCCTGGAAACAGGGAGGGTACACTGAAGCTTTCTTT
CDR3: CAWKQGGYTEAFF

V: TRBV7-9
size: NA
J: TRBJ1-2
D: NA
DNA: TGTGCCAGCAGCCCACTAGCCGGGGGGGTCGGCTACACCTTC
CDR3: CASSPLAGGVGYTF

V: TRBV5-1
size: NA
J: TRBJ1-2
D: NA
DNA: TGCGCCAGCAGCTTGGTCGGGGATCACTATGGCTACACCTTC
CDR3: CASSLVGDHYGYTF

V: TRBV11-3
size: NA
J: TRBJ2-5
D: NA
DNA: TGTGCCAGCAGCTCTCTCAGTCCCAATCTAATACAAGAGACCCAGTACTTC
CDR3: CASSSLSPNLIQETQYF

V: TRBV2
size: NA
J: TRBJ2-1
D: NA
DNA: TGTGCCAGCATCGAAGGCGAGCGGAGTCCCTCCTACAATGAGCAGTTCTTC
CDR3: CASIEGERSPSYNEQFF

V: TRBV11-2
size: NA
J: TRBJ2-1
D: TRBD1
DNA: TGTGCCAGCAGCTCAGTGGGACAGGCGTACAATGAGCAGTTCTTC
CDR3: CASSSVGQAYNEQFF

V: TRBV6-6
size: NA
J: TRBJ2-7
D: TRBD2
DNA: TGTGCCAGCAGTTACGTTCTAGCGGGGGGATCCGAGCAGTACTTC
CDR3: CASSYVLAGGSEQYF

V: TRBV7-2
size: NA
J: TRBJ2-2
D: NA
DNA: TGTGCCAGCAGCATGGACTCTTACACCGGGGAGCTGTTTTTT
CDR3: CASSMDSYTGELFF

V: TRBV5-1
size: NA
J: TRBJ2-7
D: NA
DNA: TGCGCCAGCAGCTTCGACCGAGGGACTGCCTACGAGCAGTACTTC
CDR3: CASSFDRGTAYEQYF

V: TRBV7-2
size: NA
J: TRBJ2-4
D: TRBD1
DNA: TGTGCCAGCAGCTCCGGACAGGGCCAAAACATTCAGTACTTC
CDR3: CASSSGQGQNIQYF

V: TRBV5-6
size: NA
J: TRBJ2-1
D: NA
DNA: TGTGCCAGCAGCCACCTGGGGCCGAACAATGAGCAGTTCTTC
CDR3: CASSHLGPNNEQFF

V: TRBV9
size: NA
J: TRBJ2-3
D: NA
DNA: TGTGCCAGCAGCGTTAAGGCGGCTGTCACAGATACGCAGTATTTT
CDR3: CASSVKAAVTDTQYF

V: TRBV14
size: NA
J: TRBJ1-2
D: NA
DNA: TGTGCCAGCAGCCAAGTCCCATATGGCTACACCTTC
CDR3: CASSQVPYGYTF

V: TRBV2
size: NA
J: TRBJ1-1
D: NA
DNA: TGTGCCAGCAGTGATCGGGGAGGGACCGCGGAAGCTTTCTTT
CDR3: CASSDRGGTAEAFF

V: TRBV4-2
size: NA
J: TRBJ2-5
D: TRBD2
DNA: TGTGCCAGCAGCCAAGATCGGGCTAGCGGGGGGGCCGGTCGAGAGACCCAGTACTTC
CDR3: CASSQDRASGGAGRETQYF

V: TRBV7-8
size: NA
J: TRBJ1-4
D: NA
DNA: TGTGCCAGCAGCCTCAGGTCATCCATGATAATTGGGCATAATGAAAAACTGTTTTTT
CDR3: CASSLRSSMIIGHNEKLFF

V: TRBV25-1
size: NA
J: TRBJ2-5
D: NA
DNA: TGTGCCAGCAGTGGGTGGGCTCGGAGGTACCAAGAGACCCAGTACTTC
CDR3: CASSGWARRYQETQYF